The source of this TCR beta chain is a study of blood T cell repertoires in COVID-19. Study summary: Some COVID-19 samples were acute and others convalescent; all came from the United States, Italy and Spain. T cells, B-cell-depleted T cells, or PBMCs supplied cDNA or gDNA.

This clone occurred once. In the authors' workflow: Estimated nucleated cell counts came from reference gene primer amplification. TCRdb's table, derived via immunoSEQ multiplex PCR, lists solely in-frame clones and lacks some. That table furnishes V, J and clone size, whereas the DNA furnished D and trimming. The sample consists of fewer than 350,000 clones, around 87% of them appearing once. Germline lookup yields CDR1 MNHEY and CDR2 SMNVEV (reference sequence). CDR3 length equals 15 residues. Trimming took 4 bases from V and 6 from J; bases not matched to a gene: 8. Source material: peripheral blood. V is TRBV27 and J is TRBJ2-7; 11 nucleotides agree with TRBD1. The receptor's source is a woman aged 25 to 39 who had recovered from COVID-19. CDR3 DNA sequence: TGTGCCAGCAGTTCCGGACAGGGGGCTTCGGCCGAGCAGTACTTC. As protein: CASSSGQGASAEQYF.